These 4 T cell receptor beta chains were sequenced from one sample in a study of blood T cell repertoires in COVID-19. Some clones are missing from TCRdb's copy, which holds only in-frame ones; the method was immunoSEQ multiplex PCR. Of some 200,000 clones listed, approximately 80% are singletons. The sequenced sample consisted of peripheral blood. The receptors come from a woman aged 80 or over with acute or convalescent COVID-19.

This chain joins TRBV9 and TRBJ2-5, with 11 bases identical to TRBD2. The V segment lost 4 bases and the J segment 5 bases; nucleotides outside the gene matches: 10. There are 16 residues in the CDR3. CDR1 and CDR2 (germline): SGDLS, YYNGEE. As DNA, the CDR3 is TGTGCCAGCAGCCCCCAGCCCCTAGCGGGGGGCGAGACCCAGTACTTC. Protein product: CASSPQPLAGGETQYF.

This clone has just a few counts. The V call is TRBV14, the J call TRBJ1-2; D call uncertain. Germline values: CDR1 SGHDN, CDR2 FVKESK. Trimming removed 3 bases from V and 0 bases from J, with 5 bases in between. This CDR3 region has 13 residues. The CDR3 coding sequence is TGTGCCAGCAGCCAGTCAGCTAACTATGGCTACACCTTC. Its protein is CASSQSANYGYTF.

The chain carries TRBV9 and TRBJ2-7; D remains unclear. CDR3 length equals 12 residues. Trimming took 4 bases from V and 5 from J, leaving 10 bases between them. Germline values: CDR1 SGDLS, CDR2 YYNGEE. CDR3 residues: CASSPGLDEQYF. The CDR3 bases are TGTGCCAGCAGCCCCGGGTTAGACGAGCAGTACTTC.

This chain connects TRBV9 to TRBJ1-3; 7 nucleotides line up with TRBD1. This CDR3 contains 15 residues. V gave up 3 bases and J gave up 0 bases; unmatched junction bases: 3. Germline loops: CDR1 SGDLS, CDR2 YYNGEE. CDR3 DNA sequence: TGTGCCAGCAGCGCAAGGGACAGCTCTGGAAACACCATATATTTT. Its translation: CASSARDSSGNTIYF.